This TCR beta chain came from a study of cytomegalovirus exposure and HLA in healthy donors. This PCR relied on a set of 60 Vbeta primers and 13 Jbeta primers. TCRdb's copy holds only in-frame clones and misses some; the assay was immunoSEQ multiplex PCR. The sample yields 200,000 to 250,000 clones, 77% seen once. Germline CDR1 reads SGHRS; CDR2 reads YFSETQ. The CDR3 loop spans 15 amino acids. V trimming: 6 bases; J trimming: 4 bases; junction bases outside the gene matches: 6. The sequencing sample was made of PBMCs. The receptor was isolated from a woman in her fifties or sixties in good health and CMV-seropositive. The chain recombines TRBV5-1 with TRBJ2-5; 13 bases fit TRBD2. The CDR3 DNA sequence: TGCGCCAGCACCCCGGGACTAGCGGGGCGAGAGACCCAGTACTTC. Translating it yields CASTPGLAGRETQYF.